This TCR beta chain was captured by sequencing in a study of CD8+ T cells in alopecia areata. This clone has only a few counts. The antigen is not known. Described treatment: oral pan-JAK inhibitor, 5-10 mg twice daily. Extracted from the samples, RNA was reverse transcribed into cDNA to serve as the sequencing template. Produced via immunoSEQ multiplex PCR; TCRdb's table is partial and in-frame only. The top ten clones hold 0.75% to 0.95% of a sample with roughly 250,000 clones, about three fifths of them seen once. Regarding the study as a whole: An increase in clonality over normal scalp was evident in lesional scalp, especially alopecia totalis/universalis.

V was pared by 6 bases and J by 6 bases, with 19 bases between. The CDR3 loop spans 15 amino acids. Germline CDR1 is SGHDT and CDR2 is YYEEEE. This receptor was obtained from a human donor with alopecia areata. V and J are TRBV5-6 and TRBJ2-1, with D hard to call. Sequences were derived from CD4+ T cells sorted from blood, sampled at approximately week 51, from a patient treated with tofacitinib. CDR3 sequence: CASTNLQGFINEQFF. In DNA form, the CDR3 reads TGTGCCAGCACCAACCTGCAAGGATTTATCAATGAGCAGTTCTTC. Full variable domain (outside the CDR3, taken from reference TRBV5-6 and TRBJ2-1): DAGVTQSPTHLIKTRGQQVTLRCSPKSGHDTVSWYQQALGQGPQFIFQYYEEEERQRGNFPDRFSGHQFPNYSSELNVNALLLGDSALYLCASTNLQGFINEQFFGPGTRLTVL.